The next 18 T cell receptor beta chains were all read from a single sample in a study of PD-L1 blockade in urothelial cancer. Time point here: pretreatment peripheral blood. Clones were read by immunoSEQ multiplex PCR, and TCRdb kept only the in-frame ones, dropping some. The data contain about 63,000 clones, roughly 79% of them singletons. Sequenced here: PBMCs, sampled around atezolizumab (anti-PD-L1) treatment. All receptors come from a man aged 65 to 79 with urothelial cancer.

CDR3 sequence: CASSEGGMTQYF. CDR3 coding DNA: TGTGCCAGCAGTGAGGGGGGAATGACCCAGTACTTC. The chain employs TRBV25-1 and TRBJ2-5; D is possibly TRBD2 (6 bases). Germline V gene data show CDR1 as MGHDK and CDR2 as SYGVNS. The CDR3 contains 12 residues. The V and J ends lost 3 bases and 7 bases respectively, with 9 bases between them.

The chain has TRBV5-1 and TRBJ1-2, with a weak D call TRBD1 (5 bases). The CDR3 runs to 15 residues. Trimming cost V 2 bases and J 1 base, with 12 bases left between them. The germline V gene encodes CDR1 SGHRS and CDR2 YFSETQ. CDR3 DNA sequence: TGCGCCAGCAGCTTTACAGGAGGGTTTAACTATGGCTACACCTTC. This sequence encodes CASSFTGGFNYGYTF.

The V and J genes are TRBV7-8 and TRBJ2-1, with 9 nucleotides matching TRBD1. Germline CDR1 is SGHVS and CDR2 is FQNEAQ. With V trimmed by 4 bases and J by 5 bases, 12 bases remained unmatched. This CDR3 is 17 amino acids long. The CDR3 reads CASSSPSQGAKDNEQFF. The CDR3 nucleotides are TGTGCCAGCAGCTCTCCGTCACAGGGGGCGAAGGACAATGAGCAGTTCTTC.

V is TRBV11-3 and J is TRBJ2-7; TRBD1 matches 10 bases. J lost 4 bases, V lost 1 base, and 4 bases had no gene match. The CDR3 contains 15 residues. CDR1 is SGHNT and CDR2 is YENEEA in the germline V gene. The CDR3 loop reads CASSLVTGGQYEQYF. Here the CDR3 DNA reads TGTGCCAGCAGCTTAGTGACAGGGGGCCAGTACGAGCAGTACTTC.

The table lists this clone with a few counts. This chain connects TRBV7-9 to TRBJ2-5, with TRBD1 matching 8 bases. The CDR3 has 14 amino acids. Germline CDR1 is SEHNR and CDR2 is FQNEAQ (reference sequence). V shed 5 bases and J 1 base; nucleotides not matched to a gene: 3. The CDR3, as DNA: TGTGCCAGCAGCCTGGACAGGGTCCAAGAGACCCAGTACTTC. Residues: CASSLDRVQETQYF.

This rearrangement joins TRBV10-3 to TRBJ1-2; weak D call: TRBD1 (6 bases). CDR3 size: 14 residues. Germline CDR1 reads ENHRY; CDR2 reads SYGVKD. The V gene lost 3 bases and the J gene lost 2 bases, with 10 bases spanning the gap. This CDR3 is CAISDGQTNYGYTF. CDR3 bases: TGTGCCATCAGTGATGGACAGACAAACTATGGCTACACCTTC.

This clone came up once. The CDR3: CASSSGGQETQYF. The DNA for the CDR3 is TGTGCCAGCAGCTCCGGGGGGCAAGAGACCCAGTACTTC. The rearrangement uses TRBV7-3 and TRBJ2-5; 7 bases agree with TRBD2. After removal of 4 bases from V and 2 bases from J, the junction contained 1 base not matched to a gene. In germline, CDR1 is SGHTA, CDR2 FQGTGA. This CDR3 contains 13 residues.

The DNA for the CDR3 is TGTGCCAGCAGCCCCACCCGGGACAGGGTCACTGAAGCTTTCTTT. It is translated as CASSPTRDRVTEAFF. The gene calls are TRBV9 and TRBJ1-1; 9 nucleotides match TRBD1. The CDR3 is made up of 15 amino acids. Trimming at V came to 4 bases and at J to 4 bases, leaving 8 bases not matched to a gene. Germline V CDR1 and CDR2: SGDLS, YYNGEE.

This clone was observed a handful of times. The J gene is TRBJ2-7, the V gene TRBV6-6; 11 nucleotides line up with TRBD2. The germline V gene encodes CDR1 MNHNY and CDR2 SVGAGI (reference sequence). V lost 9 bases, J lost 7 bases, and 11 bases stayed unmatched. The CDR3 totals 14 residues. The CDR3 nucleotides read TGTGCCAGTCTAGCGGGAGGCGGTTATATGGAGCAGTACTTC. Amino acids: CASLAGGGYMEQYF.

The rearrangement uses TRBV28 and TRBJ2-5, with D perhaps TRBD1 (5 bases). CDR1 is MDHEN, CDR2 SYDVKM, per germline. This CDR3 region has 12 residues. V was trimmed by 6 bases and J by 3 bases, leaving 8 bases between them. The chain's CDR3 is CASRTTEETQYF. The CDR3 coding sequence is TGTGCCAGCAGGACGACAGAAGAGACCCAGTACTTC.

This sequence joins TRBV5-6 and TRBJ2-1; D may be TRBD2 (6 bases). V was shortened by 4 bases and J by 0 bases, with 14 bases between the two germline ends. CDR1 and CDR2 (germline): SGHDT, YYEEEE. The CDR3 contains 16 residues. For the CDR3, the DNA is TGTGCCAGCAGCCCCGGGGGTCCGAGCTCCTACAATGAGCAGTTCTTC. Protein product: CASSPGGPSSYNEQFF.

This clone was recorded a few times. The chain is built from TRBV7-9 and TRBJ2-1; 9 bases are shared with TRBD1. In germline, CDR1 is SEHNR, CDR2 FQNEAQ (reference sequence). The CDR3 is 13 residues long. V shed 9 bases and J 8 bases; nucleotides not matched to a gene: 8. The CDR3 spells CASGPTGGDEQFF. The DNA of the CDR3 is TGTGCCAGTGGGCCAACAGGGGGCGATGAGCAGTTCTTC.

The chain employs TRBV28 and TRBJ1-2; D may be TRBD1 (6 bases). Germline CDR1 is MDHEN and CDR2 is SYDVKM. The CDR3 is made up of 13 amino acids. The ends were cut back, 3 bases at V and 7 bases at J, with 12 bases in the middle. The CDR3 loop reads CASSLAGGSGYTF. As DNA, the CDR3 is TGTGCCAGCAGTTTGGCGGGGGGCTCTGGCTACACCTTC.

This clone was seen more than once but under ten times. V usage is TRBV9 and J usage is TRBJ1-2, with D maybe TRBD1 (5 bases). V was pared by 0 bases and J by 2 bases, with 11 bases between. CDR1 and CDR2 from the germline V gene are SGDLS and YYNGEE. The CDR3 is made up of 15 amino acids. The CDR3: CASSVGSGGNYGYTF. CDR3 coding DNA: TGTGCCAGCAGCGTAGGTTCGGGGGGAAACTATGGCTACACCTTC.

The chain joins TRBV5-1 to TRBJ2-3; 11 nucleotides line up with TRBD1. V lost 1 base and J lost 7; bases outside the gene matches: 5. The length of the CDR3 is 15 residues. Germline V lookup: CDR1 SGHRS, CDR2 YFSETQ. Here the CDR3 reads CASSLRTGGEHTQYF. The CDR3, as DNA: TGCGCCAGCAGCTTGCGGACAGGGGGCGAACATACGCAGTATTTT.

This chain links TRBV27 with TRBJ2-5, with 12 bases identical to TRBD2. Germline CDR1 MNHEY, CDR2 SMNVEV (reference sequence). This CDR3 is 15 amino acids long. V shed 5 bases, J shed 7 bases, and the junction held 8 bases outside the gene matches. CDR3 nucleotides: TGTGCCAGCAGTACCTGGACTAGCGGGACGGCGACCCAGTACTTC. It yields the protein CASSTWTSGTATQYF.

The rearrangement joins TRBV19 to TRBJ2-5, with 11 nucleotides matching TRBD2. J lost 4 bases, V lost 5 bases, and 18 bases had no gene match. The CDR3 contains 19 residues. Germline V CDR1 and CDR2: LNHDA, SQIVND (reference sequence). The CDR3 protein is CASSPGRGLAGGGGETQYF. The CDR3, as DNA: TGTGCCAGTAGTCCCGGGCGGGGTCTAGCGGGGGGCGGCGGAGAGACCCAGTACTTC.

The chain employs TRBV5-6 and TRBJ1-2; TRBD1 matches 11 bases. Germline CDR1 reads SGHDT; CDR2 reads YYEEEE. The V and J ends lost 0 bases and 2 bases, in that order; junction bases with no gene match: 6. CDR3 length: 17 residues. The CDR3 is CASSLDLGQGGNYGYTF. CDR3 nucleotide sequence: TGTGCCAGCAGCTTGGATTTGGGACAGGGGGGAAACTATGGCTACACCTTC.